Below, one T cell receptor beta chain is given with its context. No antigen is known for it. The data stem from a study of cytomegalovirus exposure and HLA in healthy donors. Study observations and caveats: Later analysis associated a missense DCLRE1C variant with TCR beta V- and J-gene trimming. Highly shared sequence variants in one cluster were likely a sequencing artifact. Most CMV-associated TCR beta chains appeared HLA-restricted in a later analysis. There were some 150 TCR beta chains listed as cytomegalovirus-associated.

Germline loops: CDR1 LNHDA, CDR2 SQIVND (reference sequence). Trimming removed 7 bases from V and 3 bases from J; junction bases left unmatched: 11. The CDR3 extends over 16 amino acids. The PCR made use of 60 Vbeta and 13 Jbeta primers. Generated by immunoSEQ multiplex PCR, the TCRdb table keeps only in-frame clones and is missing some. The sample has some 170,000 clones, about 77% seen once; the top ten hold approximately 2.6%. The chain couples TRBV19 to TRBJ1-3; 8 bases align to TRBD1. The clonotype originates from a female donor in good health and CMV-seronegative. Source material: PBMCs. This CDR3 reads CASTLGQGGYGNTIYF. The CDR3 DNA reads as TGTGCCAGTACCCTAGGACAGGGAGGATATGGAAACACCATATATTTT.